This TCR beta chain is from a study of regulatory T cells in long-lasting Graves disease. This clonotype was counted between two and nine times. Time point here: persistent/refractory GD, antithyroid drugs over 5 years with positive TRAb. Extracted PBMC RNA gave rise to the TCR library. Building of the TCR beta libraries involved iRepertoire HTBI primers and Arm-PCR of CDR3 regions. TCRdb reprocessed the multiplex PCR reads via MiXCR and lists one record per CDR3 protein. Among under 450,000 distinct CDR3 sequences listed, roughly 20% were seen once. The source was peripheral blood mononuclear cells (PBMCs), collected when the disease was refractory, from a patient treated with antithyroid drugs. The receptor comes from a woman in her thirties or forties with Graves disease.

As DNA, the CDR3 is TGCGCCAGCAGCTGGGGACAGGGTGCCAGCTCCTACGAGCAGTACTTC. Protein product: CASSWGQGASSYEQYF. The chain joins TRBV5-1 to TRBJ2-7, with TRBD1 identical over 9 bases. The V and J ends lost 3 bases and 0 bases, in that order; junction bases with no gene match: 7. This CDR3 is built from 16 residues. Per germline, CDR1 SGHRS and CDR2 YFSETQ.